Shown below are 6 T cell receptor beta chains from a single sample sequenced in a study of blood T cells in healthy people across ages (dated by TCRdb to the mid-2010s). Libraries were prepared through 5' RACE. Sequencing used an Illumina HiSeq 2500. A second PCR of roughly 7 to 11 cycles was run with a J-beta primer mix and a sample-barcoded 5' primer. The raw public reads went through TCRdb reprocessing: fastp at Q25, MiXCR clone calling, in-frame beta chains kept. Rows matching on CDR3 protein sequence are summarized as one entry with the most common DNA and genes. The sample data list hundreds of thousands of distinct CDR3 sequences, and 52% of these were observed just once. Roughly 14% of the sample lies in the top ten. Sequenced input: blood. The receptors here all came from an elderly woman in good health.

The chain links TRBV9 to TRBJ2-3; D is unresolved. The germline CDR1 and CDR2 sequences are SGDLS and YYNGEE. This CDR3 region has 16 residues. Trimming removed 3 bases from V and 3 bases from J, with 17 bases in between. CDR3 nucleotides: TGTGCCAGCAGCGGGCGTTCTGGTTACCTGACAGATACGCAGTATTTT. Translating gives CASSGRSGYLTDTQYF.

This clonotype was detected only a few times. The CDR3 DNA is TGCAGCGGGTTGTATAGGGGGACGGACAATGAGCAGTACTTC. Protein product: CSGLYRGTDNEQYF. J is TRBJ2-5 and V is TRBV29-1, with D possibly matching TRBD1 (6 bases). The CDR3 totals 14 residues. The germline V gene encodes CDR1 SQVTM and CDR2 ANQGSEA. The ends were cut back, 7 bases at V and 11 bases at J, with 26 bases in the middle.

The chain links TRBV5-4 to TRBJ1-4; D not certain. Per the germline V gene, CDR1 is SGHNT and CDR2 is YYREEE (reference sequence). Deletions cut 4 bases from V and 5 bases from J, with 15 bases between. This CDR3 spans 15 amino acids. CDR3 region: CASSRGGNGNEKLFF. For the CDR3, the DNA is TGTGCCAGCAGCCGAGGAGGGAACGGCAATGAAAAACTGTTTTTT.

The chain joins TRBV15 to TRBJ2-1; 7 bases align to TRBD2. CDR3 length equals 12 residues. Germline-derived CDR1 and CDR2 are LNHNV and YYDKDF (reference sequence). The trim removed 11 bases at V and 5 bases at J, leaving 6 bases unmatched. CDR3 nucleotide sequence: TGTGCCCTCGCGGGAGAGAACAATGAGCAGTTCTTC. This gives the protein CALAGENNEQFF.

The rearrangement uses TRBV14 and TRBJ2-7; D uncertain. Germline values: CDR1 SGHDN, CDR2 FVKESK. The V gene lost 1 base and the J gene lost 3 bases, with 10 bases spanning the gap. CDR3 length: 14 amino acids. The CDR3 bases are TGTGCCAGCAGCCAAGTGGGAAGCTTCTACGAGCAGTACTTC. Amino acid sequence: CASSQVGSFYEQYF. The full variable domain, with the rest looked up from reference TRBV14 and TRBJ2-7, is EAGVTQFPSHSVIEKGQTVTLRCDPISGHDNLYWYRRVMGKEIKFLLHFVKESKQDESGMPNNRFLAERTGGTYSTLKVQPAELEDSGVYFCASSQVGSFYEQYFGPGTRLTVT.

This clonotype was detected ten times or more. A much larger clone is a single base away; this may be a read error. The chain uses TRBV6-5 and TRBJ2-5; TRBD1 matches 10 bases. Trimming removed 6 bases from V and 5 bases from J; junction bases left unmatched: 3. Germline V gives CDR1 MNHEY, CDR2 SVGAGI. This CDR3 is built from 13 residues. The chain's CDR3 is CASSGTGVETQYF. The CDR3 nucleotides are TGTGCCAGCAGCGGGACAGGGGTGGAGACCCAGTACTTC.